What follows are 7 T cell receptor beta chains derived from one specimen sequenced in a study of blood T cell repertoires in COVID-19. Using immunoSEQ multiplex PCR, the repertoire was profiled, and TCRdb retains in-frame clones only, with some absent. The data show some 99,000 clones, approximately 84% seen once. Specimen: peripheral blood. The receptor source for this set is an elderly woman with acute or convalescent COVID-19.

This CDR3 is CASRRTSGTYEQYV. The CDR3 region has the DNA TGTGCCAGCAGGCGGACTAGTGGGACCTACGAGCAGTACGTC. The rearrangement links TRBV27 to TRBJ2-7, with 7 bases aligning to TRBD2. The CDR3 loop spans 14 amino acids. Germline-derived CDR1 and CDR2 are MNHEY and SMNVEV (reference sequence). V shed 6 bases and J 2 bases; nucleotides not matched to a gene: 7.

The genes are TRBV15 and TRBJ1-1; TRBD1 might be the D (6 bases). Per germline, CDR1 LNHNV and CDR2 YYDKDF (reference sequence). V shed 5 bases and J shed 1 base, with 14 bases lying between them. This CDR3 spans 15 amino acids. The CDR3 DNA reads TGTGCCACCAGCCTCGGGCTGGGACAGAACACTGAAGCTTTCTTT. It translates to CATSLGLGQNTEAFF.

The genes are TRBV6-5 and TRBJ1-1; 7 bases map to TRBD1. CDR3 length: 13 amino acids. Germline CDR1 reads MNHEY; CDR2 reads SVGAGI. V trimming: 5 bases; J trimming: 4 bases; junction bases outside the gene matches: 4. Written as DNA, the CDR3 is TGTGCCAGCAGTACTGACAGGGCCACTGAAGCTTTCTTT. It specifies CASSTDRATEAFF.

This chain uses TRBV3-1 (or the pseudogene TRBV3-2) with TRBJ1-1; maybe TRBD1 (5 bases). Germline V gene sequence: CDR1 LGHDT, CDR2 YNNKEL (reference sequence). This CDR3 contains 15 residues. Trimming removed 0 bases at V and 5 bases at J, with 13 bases between. The CDR3 region has the DNA TGTGCCAGCAGCCAAGATGCGGGAAGGGGAACTGAAGCTTTCTTT. This sequence encodes CASSQDAGRGTEAFF.

The chain joins TRBV7-9 to TRBJ1-2, with TRBD1 identical over 8 bases. This CDR3 contains 14 residues. V shed 1 base and J 6 bases; nucleotides not matched to a gene: 4. Germline CDR1 and CDR2: SEHNR and FQNEAQ (reference sequence). CDR3 residues: CASSLDRGANGYTF. DNA for the CDR3: TGTGCCAGCAGCTTAGACAGGGGGGCAAATGGCTACACCTTC.

The chain employs TRBV7-9 and TRBJ1-1, with D possibly matching TRBD1 (6 bases). The V gene's germline CDR1 is SEHNR and CDR2 FQNEAQ (reference sequence). CDR3 size: 15 residues. The ends were cut back, 5 bases at V and 11 bases at J, with 24 bases in the middle. The CDR3 protein is CASSPAAGNREWAFF. The DNA of the CDR3 is TGTGCCAGCAGCCCCGCAGCCGGGAACAGGGAGTGGGCTTTCTTT.

The chain links TRBV11-2 to TRBJ1-3, with TRBD1 matching over 7 bases. The CDR3 sequence is 15 residues long. Trimming at V came to 5 bases and at J to 4 bases, leaving 8 bases not matched to a gene. The V gene's germline CDR1 is SGHAT and CDR2 FQNNGV. In DNA, the CDR3 is TGTGCCAGCAGCGTCGGGGACAGTCAGGGAAACACCATATATTTT. This translates into CASSVGDSQGNTIYF.